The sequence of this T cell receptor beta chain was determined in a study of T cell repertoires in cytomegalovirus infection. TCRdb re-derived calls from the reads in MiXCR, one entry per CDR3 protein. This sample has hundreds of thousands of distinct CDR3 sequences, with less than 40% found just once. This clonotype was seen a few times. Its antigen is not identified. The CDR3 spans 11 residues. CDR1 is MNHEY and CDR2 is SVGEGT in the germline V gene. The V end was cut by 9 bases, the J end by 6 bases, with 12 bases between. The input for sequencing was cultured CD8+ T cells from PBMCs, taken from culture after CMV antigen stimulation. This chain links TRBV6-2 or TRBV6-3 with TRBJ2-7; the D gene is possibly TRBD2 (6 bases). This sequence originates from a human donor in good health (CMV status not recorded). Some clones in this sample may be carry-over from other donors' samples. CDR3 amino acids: CASSEGREQYV. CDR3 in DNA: TGTGCCAGTTCGGAGGGGCGCGAGCAGTACGTC.